The 11 T cell receptor beta chains listed next were all sequenced from one sample in a study of blood T cell repertoires in COVID-19. Profiled with immunoSEQ multiplex PCR; TCRdb holds only in-frame clones, not every one. Here the sample spans 40,000 to 50,000 clones, 79% being singletons. Source material: peripheral blood. These receptor sequences come from a man aged 70 or older with acute or convalescent COVID-19.

V is TRBV18 and J is TRBJ2-7, with 7 bases fitting TRBD2. The CDR3 contains 14 residues. Germline CDR1 is KGHSH and CDR2 is LQKENI. Germline trimming cut 1 base from V and 6 bases from J; bases unmatched to any gene: 6. In DNA, the CDR3 is TGTGCCAGCTCACCACGTACGACTAGCAGCGAGCAGTACTTC. It encodes CASSPRTTSSEQYF.

The count of this clone is one. The gene calls are TRBV11-2 and TRBJ2-7; D is uncertain. This CDR3 has 15 amino acids. Between the trimmed V and J ends, which lost 0 bases and 0 bases, there was a span of 9 bases. CDR1 SGHAT and CDR2 FQNNGV come from the germline V gene. The CDR3 reads CASSLEAAPSYEQYF. CDR3 sequence (DNA): TGTGCCAGCAGCTTAGAAGCCGCCCCCTCCTACGAGCAGTACTTC.

V and J are TRBV30 and TRBJ2-4; tentatively, D is TRBD2 (5 bases). This CDR3 is built from 10 residues. V was cut by 5 bases and J by 7 bases, with 6 bases left in between. Germline loops: CDR1 GTSNPN, CDR2 SVGIG (reference sequence). The DNA of the CDR3 is TGTGCCTGGGGGGAGAACATTCAGTACTTC. Its protein is CAWGENIQYF.

The genes are TRBV5-1 and TRBJ1-1; no firm D call. The CDR3 length is 15 residues. V lost 1 base and J lost 2, with 12 bases in between. CDR1 SGHRS and CDR2 YFSETQ come from the germline V gene. The CDR3 DNA reads TGCGCCAGCAGCTTGTCCGTGACGGGAAACACTGAAGCTTTCTTT. Amino acid sequence: CASSLSVTGNTEAFF.

The chain uses TRBV7-2 and TRBJ2-3, with 7 bases that match TRBD1. With V trimmed by 4 bases and J by 6 bases, 4 bases remained unmatched. Germline values: CDR1 SGHTA, CDR2 FQGNSA. The CDR3 runs 13 residues. CDR3 nucleotide sequence: TGTGCCAGCAGCTCCAGGGGGATTGATACGCAGTATTTT. This translates into CASSSRGIDTQYF. Full variable domain (outside the CDR3, taken from reference TRBV7-2 and TRBJ2-3): GAGVSQSPSNKVTEKGKDVELRCDPISGHTALYWYRQSLGQGLEFLIYFQGNSAPDKSGLPSDRFSAERTGGSVSTLTIQRTQQEDSAVYLCASSSRGIDTQYFGPGTRLTVL.

The J gene is TRBJ1-4, the V gene TRBV6-1; no firm D call. The CDR3 length is 19 residues. V shed 3 bases and J shed 3 bases, with 23 bases lying between them. CDR1 and CDR2 from the germline V gene are MNHNS and SASEGT. CDR3 loop: CASSEEPGFRSGANEKLFF. DNA of the CDR3: TGTGCCAGCAGTGAGGAACCGGGGTTCCGAAGTGGGGCTAATGAAAAACTGTTTTTT.

V gene TRBV13 combines with J gene TRBJ1-6; D ambiguous. Trimming pared 4 bases from V and 9 bases from J, leaving 10 bases between. The CDR3 contains 13 residues. Germline V gene sequence: CDR1 PRHDT, CDR2 FYEKMQ (reference sequence). The CDR3 DNA follows: TGTGCCAGCAGCTCGGGCGGGCGTTCACCCCTCCACTTT. Translation: CASSSGGRSPLHF.

This chain connects TRBV5-1 to TRBJ2-3; no clear D gene. CDR3 length: 15 residues. V was trimmed by 0 bases and J by 0 bases, leaving 8 bases between them. Germline CDR1 SGHRS, CDR2 YFSETQ. The CDR3 spells CASSLVPGSTDTQYF. In DNA, the CDR3 is TGCGCCAGCAGCTTGGTACCCGGTAGCACAGATACGCAGTATTTT.

The chain recombines TRBV5-1 with TRBJ1-5, with 8 nucleotides matching TRBD1. The CDR3 runs to 15 residues. Germline values: CDR1 SGHRS, CDR2 YFSETQ. J gave up 4 bases and V 4 bases, and 7 bases lay outside the gene matches. CDR3 protein: CASSTTGTGNQPQHF. CDR3 nucleotides: TGCGCCAGCAGCACGACCGGGACAGGAAATCAGCCCCAGCATTTT.

This clone was seen more than once but under ten times. This chain joins TRBV19 and TRBJ2-5; possibly TRBD2 for D (7 bases). V was shortened by 5 bases and J by 5 bases, with 15 bases between the two germline ends. Germline V gene data show CDR1 as LNHDA and CDR2 as SQIVND (reference sequence). The CDR3 runs to 14 residues. This chain's CDR3 is CASSYRVGGETQYF. The DNA of the CDR3 is TGTGCCAGTAGTTACAGGGTGGGGGGGGAGACCCAGTACTTC.

The chain has TRBV7-3 and TRBJ1-1; 8 bases map to TRBD1. Losses at the gene ends were 2 bases for V and 7 bases for J; bases not matched to a gene: 27. This CDR3 has 21 amino acids. Germline V gene sequence: CDR1 SGHTA, CDR2 FQGTGA. The CDR3 region has the DNA TGTGCCAGCAGCTTACTGCTCCGTCCGAATCCAGGTCCGGGACAGGAACTTGAAGCTTTCTTT. It specifies CASSLLLRPNPGPGQELEAFF. The full variable domain, in which reference TRBV7-3 and TRBJ1-1 provide the parts outside the CDR3, is GAGVSQTPSNKVTEKGKYVELRCDPISGHTALYWYRQSLGQGPEFLIYFQGTGAADDSGLPNDRFFAVRPEGSVSTLKIQRTERGDSAVYLCASSLLLRPNPGPGQELEAFFGQGTRLTVV.